A selection of T cell receptor beta chains follows, all from one sample in a study of T cells in tuberculosis. Sequenced by immunoSEQ multiplex PCR; TCRdb stores in-frame clones only, minus some. The sample holds under 45,000 clones, less than 95% seen once. The sequences come from PBMCs, collected at tuberculosis diagnosis. These receptor sequences come from an adult with tuberculosis. Each CDR3 is given with its conserved first and last residue.

>TRBJ2-7|TRBV6-6
CASSITVSYEQYF
>TRBJ2-1|TRBV2
CASSRRGGGYNEQFF
>TRBJ2-1|TRBV11-2
CASSLVQNNEQFF
>TRBJ2-1|TRBV6-1
CASRGGQAFYNEQFF
>TRBJ1-4|TRBV6-6
CASIHSYRGREKLFF
>TRBJ1-2|TRBV4-3
CASSQTLGQYYGYTF
>TRBJ2-7|TRBV4-3
CASSQDETGAYEQYF
>TRBJ2-1|TRBV14
CASSPSRQVRGEQFF
>TRBJ1-5|TRBV6-5
CASREGVGNQPQHF
>TRBJ1-4|TRBV7-2
CASTRGLGEKLFF
>TRBJ2-2|TRBV6-1
CASSDLTGGAPSGGGELFF
>TRBJ1-1|TRBV7-6
CASSLARGGTEAFF
>TRBJ1-6|TRBV14
CASSQGRGWGSPLHF
>TRBJ2-5|TRBV6-1
CASSGLAGGPETQYF
>TRBJ2-1|TRBV6-1
CASSEVGGGQDEQFF
>TRBJ1-1|TRBV2
CASSPRTGDTEAFF
>TRBJ2-5|TRBV5-1
CASSPGLTSGSRETQYF
>TRBJ2-4|TRBV6-1
CASSEARIAKNIQYF
>TRBJ2-2|TRBV7-2
CASSLKLGGTGELFF
>TRBJ1-1|TRBV5-1
CASSLSLESAEAFF
>TRBJ1-5|TRBV7-8
CASSLTGDQPQHF
>TRBJ2-4|TRBV6-1
CASSAGHDGKLAKNIQYF
>TRBJ1-1|TRBV2
CASTRGGGTEAFF
>TRBJ2-3|TRBV6-5
CASSYSGRGADTQYF
>TRBJ1-5|TRBV5-6
CASSLGTGSGQPQHF
>TRBJ2-1|TRBV2
CASRQGSYNEQFF
>TRBJ1-5|TRBV30
CAWSTDRDEKSNQPQHF
>TRBJ1-1|TRBV5-4
CASSSLLNTEAFF
>TRBJ1-6|TRBV11-3
CASIPGQVYSPLHF
>TRBJ1-4|TRBV4-3
CASSPRTDLNEKLFF
>TRBJ2-1|TRBV5-6
CASSPSGGLGNEQFF
>TRBJ1-5|TRBV1
CTSRDAGGLESNQPQHF
>TRBJ1-3|TRBV10-3
CAIKDGDSGNTIYF
>TRBJ1-3|TRBV5-1
CASSLGGDGNTIYF
>TRBJ2-2|TRBV6-4
CASSDSADTGELFF
>TRBJ2-7|TRBV6-1
CASSGAQGDSYEQYF
>TRBJ2-7|TRBV6-5
CASSQRGSYEQYF
>TRBJ2-5|TRBV6-1
CASGAGGQETQYF
>TRBJ2-7|TRBV11-2
CASSPLTGGTYEQYF
>TRBJ2-7|TRBV5-6
CASSTWTGESYEQYF
>TRBJ1-2|TRBV7-2
CASSREGFGGYTF
>TRBJ1-2|TRBV7-2
CASSNRDIILYGYTF
>TRBJ1-6|TRBV27
CASRAGQGASSYNSPLHF
>TRBJ1-1|TRBV19
CAAQGSTEAFF
>TRBJ2-5|TRBV29-1
CSGSRDRGQETQYF
>TRBJ2-7|TRBV11-3
CASRAQGRTPSYEQYF
>TRBJ1-5|TRBV6-1
CASNSDRGINQPQHF